This TCR beta chain was profiled in a study of PD-L1 blockade in urothelial cancer. Study in general: About 85% of the roughly 29 patients comprised males who had bladder-origin urothelial cancer. The study recovered a median of roughly 150,000 T cells per blood sample.

Time point indicated: pretreatment peripheral blood. The repertoire was sequenced with immunoSEQ multiplex PCR; TCRdb's copy has only in-frame clones and lacks some. The data contain some 57,000 clones, over 65% of them singletons. Specimen: PBMCs, collected around atezolizumab (anti-PD-L1) treatment. This clonotype was sampled from a man in his forties or fifties with urothelial cancer.

The CDR3 bases are TGTGCCAGCAGCAAGGACAGGGGCCACAATGAGCAGTTCTTC. Its translation is CASSKDRGHNEQFF. The chain links TRBV27 to TRBJ2-1; 9 nucleotides align to TRBD1. CDR3 length equals 14 residues. Losses at the gene ends were 6 bases for V and 5 bases for J; bases not matched to a gene: 5. From germline, CDR1 is MNHEY and CDR2 SMNVEV (reference sequence).